This T cell receptor (beta chain) derives from a study of OX40 agonist ivuxolimab in advanced cancers. As for the study in general: Patients were treated with ivuxolimab, an agonistic anti-OX40 (CD134) antibody. A history of anti-PD-1, anti-PD-L1 or anti-CTLA-4 therapy was acceptable, and around 36% had some.

Germline loops: CDR1 MNHNS, CDR2 SASEGT. V was clipped by 5 bases and J by 4 bases, with 17 bases between them. This CDR3 spans 15 amino acids. The protocol was immunoSEQ multiplex PCR, while the TCRdb copy is restricted to in-frame clones and leaves out a portion. Among tens of thousands of clones listed, around 81% were seen once. The receptor was isolated from an adult with an advanced solid tumor such as melanoma, head and neck, liver or kidney cancer. V and J are TRBV6-1 and TRBJ2-5, with a weak D call TRBD2 (5 bases). The input for sequencing was CD4+ or CD8+ T cells sorted from blood, taken in a trial of the OX40 agonist ivuxolimab. CDR3: CASSQNPLASETQYF. In DNA form, the CDR3 reads TGTGCCAGCAGTCAAAATCCCCTAGCATCAGAGACCCAGTACTTC.